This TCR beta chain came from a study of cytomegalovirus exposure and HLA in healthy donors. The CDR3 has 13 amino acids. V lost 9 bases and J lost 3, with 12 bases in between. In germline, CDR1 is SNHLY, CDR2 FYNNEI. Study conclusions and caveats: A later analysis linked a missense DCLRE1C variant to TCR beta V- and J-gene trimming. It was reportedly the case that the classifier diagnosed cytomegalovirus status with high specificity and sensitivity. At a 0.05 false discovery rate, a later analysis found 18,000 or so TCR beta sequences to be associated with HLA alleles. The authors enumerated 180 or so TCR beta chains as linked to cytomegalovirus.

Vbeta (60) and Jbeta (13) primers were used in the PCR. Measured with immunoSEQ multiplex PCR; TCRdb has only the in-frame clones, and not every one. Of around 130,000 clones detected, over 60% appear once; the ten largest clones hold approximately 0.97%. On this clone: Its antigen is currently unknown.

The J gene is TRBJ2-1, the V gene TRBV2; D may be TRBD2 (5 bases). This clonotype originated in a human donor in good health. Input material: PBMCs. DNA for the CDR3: TGTGCCAGTAACCCGGGATACTACAATGAGCAGTTCTTC. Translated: CASNPGYYNEQFF.